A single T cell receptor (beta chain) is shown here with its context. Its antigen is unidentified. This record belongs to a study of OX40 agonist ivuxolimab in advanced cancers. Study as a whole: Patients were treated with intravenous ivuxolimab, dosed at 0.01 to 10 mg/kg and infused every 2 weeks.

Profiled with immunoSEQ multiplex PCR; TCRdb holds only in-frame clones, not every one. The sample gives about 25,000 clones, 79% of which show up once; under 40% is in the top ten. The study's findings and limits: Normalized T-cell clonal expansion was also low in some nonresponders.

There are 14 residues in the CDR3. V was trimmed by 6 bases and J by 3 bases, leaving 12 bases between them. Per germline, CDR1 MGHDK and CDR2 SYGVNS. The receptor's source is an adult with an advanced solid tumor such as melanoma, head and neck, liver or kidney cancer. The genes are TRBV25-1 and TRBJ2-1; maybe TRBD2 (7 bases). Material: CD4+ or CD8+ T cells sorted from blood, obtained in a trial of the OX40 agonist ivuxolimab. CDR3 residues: CASRRGTNYNEQFF. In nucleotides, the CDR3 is TGTGCCAGCAGAAGGGGGACTAACTACAATGAGCAGTTCTTC.